The 3 T cell receptor beta chains given below trace back to one sample, sequenced in a study of cytomegalovirus exposure and HLA in healthy donors. The PCR had 60 Vbeta and 13 Jbeta primers. Method: immunoSEQ multiplex PCR; TCRdb's copy keeps in-frame clones and lacks some. This table holds some 130,000 clones, 79% found once. The sequenced sample was PBMCs. The receptors were sampled from a man aged 18 to 29 in good health and CMV-seronegative.

J is TRBJ2-7 and V is TRBV27, with D tentatively TRBD1 (5 bases). The CDR3 loop spans 14 amino acids. Germline loops: CDR1 MNHEY, CDR2 SMNVEV (reference sequence). V was cut by 1 base and J by 3 bases, with 10 bases left in between. The CDR3 coding sequence is TGTGCCAGCAGTTTATTGCCCAGGGACTACGAGCAGTACTTC. Translation gives CASSLLPRDYEQYF.

This clone has only one observation. This chain joins TRBV5-4 and TRBJ1-1; D is unclear. V lost 6 bases and J 5 bases, leaving 17 bases between the germline ends. This CDR3 comprises 14 residues. CDR1 and CDR2 from the germline V gene are SGHNT and YYREEE (reference sequence). CDR3 sequence (DNA): TGTGCCAGCACCAGAAATCGGGGTAGGACTGAAGCTTTCTTT. Its translation is CASTRNRGRTEAFF. Full variable domain (remainder filled in from reference TRBV5-4 and TRBJ1-1): ETGVTQSPTHLIKTRGQQVTLRCSSQSGHNTVSWYQQALGQGPQFIFQYYREEENGRGNFPPRFSGLQFPNYSSELNVNALELDDSALYLCASTRNRGRTEAFFGQGTRLTVV.

This sequence joins TRBV10-3 and TRBJ2-3; tentatively, D is TRBD2 (6 bases). V gave up 0 bases and J gave up 0 bases, with 13 bases separating them. The CDR3 is 17 residues long. Germline V gives CDR1 ENHRY, CDR2 SYGVKD. The DNA for the CDR3 is TGTGCCATCAGTGAGTCAGGAGGGGCATCTAGCACAGATACGCAGTATTTT. It translates to CAISESGGASSTDTQYF.